Listed here are 28 T cell receptor beta chains from one sample, sequenced in a study of CD8 T cells in Susac syndrome. Random hexamers were used to reverse transcribe an amount of roughly 0.5 to 1 ug RNA. TCRdb reprocessed the immunoSEQ multiplex PCR reads with MiXCR, giving one entry per CDR3 protein. The sample has 130,000 to 150,000 distinct CDR3 sequences, less than 95% seen once; the top ten hold less than 0.095%. Material: CD4+ T cells from PBMCs. The origin of the receptors is a human donor in good health.

The V and J genes are TRBV3-1 and TRBJ2-2; D remains unclear. V was cut by 1 base and J by 6 bases, with 9 bases left in between. The CDR3 extends over 14 amino acids. CDR1 and CDR2 from the germline V gene are LGHDT and YNNKEL (reference sequence). The CDR3 protein is CASSQVVYSGELFF. CDR3 sequence (DNA): TGTGCCAGCAGCCAAGTTGTTTACTCCGGGGAGCTGTTTTTT. Supplemented by reference TRBV3-1 and TRBJ2-2, the full variable domain reads DTAVSQTPKYLVTQMGNDKSIKCEQNLGHDTMYWYKQDSKKFLKIMFSYNNKELIINETVPNRFSPKSPDKAHLNLHINSLELGDSAVYFCASSQVVYSGELFFGEGSRLTVL.

This CDR3 is CASSQSPGKAEQFF. CDR3 coding DNA: TGTGCCAGCAGTCAGAGTCCAGGGAAGGCTGAGCAGTTCTTC. The chain combines TRBV28 with TRBJ2-1; maybe TRBD1 (5 bases). Germline values: CDR1 MDHEN, CDR2 SYDVKM. V was cut by 5 bases and J by 9 bases, with 17 bases left in between. The CDR3 totals 14 residues.

The gene calls are TRBV3-1 and TRBJ2-4, with 8 positions matching TRBD1. Germline loops: CDR1 LGHDT, CDR2 YNNKEL (reference sequence). After removal of 2 bases from V and 1 base from J, the junction contained 7 bases not matched to a gene. The CDR3 is made up of 17 amino acids. The CDR3 coding sequence is TGTGCCAGCAGCCAAACGATAAACAGGGGGGCCAAAAACATTCAGTACTTC. Its protein product is CASSQTINRGAKNIQYF.

This chain joins TRBV24-1 and TRBJ2-2; 13 bases line up with TRBD2. There are 17 residues in the CDR3. CDR1 KGHDR and CDR2 SFDVKD come from the germline V gene. Trimming took 4 bases from V and 5 from J; bases not matched to a gene: 6. CDR3 coding DNA: TGTGCCACCAGTGACCCGGGACTAGCGGGGCAAACCGGGGAGCTGTTTTTT. Translation: CATSDPGLAGQTGELFF.

The chain is built from TRBV7-3 and TRBJ1-1, with D unclear. The ends were cut back, 5 bases at V and 4 bases at J, with 11 bases in the middle. This CDR3 is built from 13 residues. The germline CDR1 and CDR2 sequences are SGHTA and FQGTGA. CDR3 amino acids: CASSQGGSTEAFF. The CDR3, as DNA: TGTGCCAGCAGCCAAGGAGGGAGCACTGAAGCTTTCTTT.

The CDR3 region has the DNA TGTGCCAGCAGCCAGGGACCCTACGAGCAGTACTTC. Its translation is CASSQGPYEQYF. The rearrangement uses TRBV3-1 and TRBJ2-7; D possibly uses TRBD1 or TRBD2 (5 bases each). The length of the CDR3 is 12 residues. CDR1 LGHDT and CDR2 YNNKEL come from the germline V gene (reference sequence). Trimming shortened V by 3 bases and J by 2 bases, and 5 bases separated the two germline ends.

This chain uses TRBV14 with TRBJ2-3, with D perhaps matching TRBD1 or TRBD2 (5 bases each). CDR1 and CDR2 (germline): SGHDN, FVKESK. V lost 0 bases, J lost 10 bases, and 20 bases lay in between. This CDR3 is 16 amino acids long. The CDR3 nucleotides are TGTGCCAGCAGCCAAGAACTCGGGCTGGGGGAAATGGCGCAGTATTTT. Translating gives CASSQELGLGEMAQYF.

The chain recombines TRBV12-3 or TRBV12-4 with TRBJ2-1; TRBD2 is a possible D gene (6 bases). There are 13 residues in the CDR3. V was cut by 10 bases and J by 7 bases, with 17 bases left in between. Here the CDR3 DNA reads TGTGCCACCAGACTAGTGTTCGGAAATGAGCAGTTCTTC. This sequence encodes CATRLVFGNEQFF.

In DNA form, the CDR3 reads TGTGCCAGCAGCCAGACACACCTTAGCAATCAGCCCCAGCATTTT. Translated, it gives CASSQTHLSNQPQHF. V usage is TRBV3-1 and J usage is TRBJ1-5; D uncertain. The V gene lost 3 bases and the J gene lost 0 bases, with 9 bases spanning the gap. The germline CDR1 and CDR2 sequences are LGHDT and YNNKEL (reference sequence). The CDR3 runs 15 residues. The entire variable domain, with the rest obtained from reference TRBV3-1 and TRBJ1-5, is as follows: DTAVSQTPKYLVTQMGNDKSIKCEQNLGHDTMYWYKQDSKKFLKIMFSYNNKELIINETVPNRFSPKSPDKAHLNLHINSLELGDSAVYFCASSQTHLSNQPQHFGDGTRLSIL.

The chain carries TRBV6-5 and TRBJ2-7; a weak D match, TRBD1 (6 bases). Germline V gene data show CDR1 as MNHEY and CDR2 as SVGAGI. CDR3 length: 12 residues. V was trimmed by 5 bases and J by 6 bases, leaving 11 bases between them. CDR3 sequence: CASSTQGFEQYF. In DNA form, the CDR3 reads TGTGCCAGCAGTACACAGGGTTTCGAGCAGTACTTC.

The chain carries TRBV3-1 and TRBJ2-7, with no clear D. Per germline, CDR1 LGHDT and CDR2 YNNKEL (reference sequence). The V gene lost 1 base and the J gene lost 4 bases, with 8 bases spanning the gap. CDR3 length: 13 residues. The CDR3 nucleotides read TGTGCCAGCAGCCAAGTTGGGTCGTACGAGCAGTACTTC. As protein: CASSQVGSYEQYF.

This chain uses TRBV24-1 with TRBJ2-7; D is possibly TRBD1 (5 bases). Germline CDR1 KGHDR, CDR2 SFDVKD. Trimming cost V 9 bases and J 2 bases, with 13 bases left between them. The CDR3 runs 13 residues. The CDR3 nucleotides read TGTGCCACCCGGGCAGGGTCAACCTACGAGCAGTACTTC. Its translation is CATRAGSTYEQYF.

The V gene is TRBV27, the J gene TRBJ2-3, with D possibly being TRBD1 (6 bases). Germline V lookup: CDR1 MNHEY, CDR2 SMNVEV (reference sequence). The CDR3 extends over 13 amino acids. V dropped 6 bases and J dropped 6 bases, with 13 bases sitting between them. CDR3 DNA sequence: TGTGCCAGCAGAGAACAGGGTCGGGATACGCAGTATTTT. Its protein is CASREQGRDTQYF.

DNA for the CDR3: TGTGCCAGCAGGGCAGTCTCCTACGAGCAGTACTTC. Translated: CASRAVSYEQYF. This chain connects TRBV2 to TRBJ2-7; no clear D. The CDR3 length is 12 residues. Germline V lookup: CDR1 SNHLY, CDR2 FYNNEI. Trimming took off 6 bases at V and 0 bases at J, with 6 bases between the two ends.

This chain links TRBV19 with TRBJ2-5, with 9 nucleotides matching TRBD1. The ends lost 3 bases at V and 5 bases at J; junction bases unmatched: 4. The CDR3 length is 14 residues. Germline CDR1 LNHDA, CDR2 SQIVND (reference sequence). Here the CDR3 reads CASSIRDREETQYF. In DNA, the CDR3 is TGTGCCAGTAGTATCCGGGACAGGGAGGAGACCCAGTACTTC.

The chain joins TRBV5-1 to TRBJ2-7; the D gene is possibly TRBD1 (6 bases). Germline V lookup: CDR1 SGHRS, CDR2 YFSETQ. The V end was cut by 3 bases, the J end by 2 bases, with 12 bases between. The CDR3 runs to 14 residues. The CDR3 spells CASSSPGQTYEQYF. The CDR3 bases are TGCGCCAGCAGCTCCCCCGGACAGACCTACGAGCAGTACTTC.

J is TRBJ2-1 and V is TRBV28; D is perhaps TRBD2 (6 bases). Germline CDR1 is MDHEN and CDR2 is SYDVKM. V was clipped by 5 bases and J by 9 bases, with 11 bases between them. The CDR3 covers 12 residues. CDR3 protein: CASSLAFSEQFF. For the CDR3, the DNA is TGTGCCAGCAGTCTAGCGTTTAGTGAGCAGTTCTTC.

This clonotype was detected only once. The rearrangement joins TRBV24-1 to TRBJ2-7, with D unresolved. The CDR3 is made up of 14 amino acids. The germline CDR1 and CDR2 sequences are KGHDR and SFDVKD. Trimming pared 4 bases from V and 0 bases from J, leaving 9 bases between. DNA of the CDR3: TGTGCCACCAGTGACCCCCTGTCCTCCTACGAGCAGTACTTC. Protein: CATSDPLSSYEQYF.

The table lists this clonotype with a count of one. A junction end diverges from the germline sequence, so it may reflect a read error. The gene calls are TRBV25-1 and TRBJ1-4; no firm D call. The CDR3 is 12 amino acids. Germline V gives CDR1 MGHDK, CDR2 SYGVNS. This CDR3 reads CASSDGHEKLFF. CDR3 in DNA: TGTGCCAGTAGTGACGGCCATGAAAAACTGTTTTTT.

J is TRBJ2-3 and V is TRBV18; D is possibly TRBD2 (5 bases). CDR1 and CDR2 from the germline V gene are KGHSH and LQKENI. The CDR3 extends over 15 amino acids. Deletions cut 2 bases from V and 4 bases from J, with 13 bases between. The CDR3 bases are TGTGCCAGCTCACCAGGTCTAGCATCCGCAGATACGCAGTATTTT. It translates to CASSPGLASADTQYF.

This clonotype came up a few times. V and J are TRBV4-2 and TRBJ2-3; D remains ambiguous. Trimming took 0 bases from V and 6 from J, leaving 4 bases between them. This CDR3 contains 12 residues. Germline values: CDR1 LGHNA, CDR2 YNFKEQ. CDR3 amino acids: CASSQDVDTQYF. Here the CDR3 DNA reads TGTGCCAGCAGCCAAGATGTGGATACGCAGTATTTT.

CDR3 nucleotides: TGCGCCAGCAGCCCGGGACTAGCGCCCTACAATGAGCAGTTCTTC. This gives the protein CASSPGLAPYNEQFF. The V call is TRBV5-1, the J call TRBJ2-1, with 10 bases matching TRBD2. This CDR3 has 15 amino acids. Looked up from germline, CDR1 is SGHRS and CDR2 is YFSETQ. V trimming: 4 bases; J trimming: 2 bases; junction bases outside the gene matches: 3.

The rearrangement links TRBV28 to TRBJ2-7; 9 nucleotides align to TRBD1. V was clipped by 5 bases and J by 5 bases; unmatched bases: 10. Germline CDR1 MDHEN, CDR2 SYDVKM. The CDR3 runs to 15 residues. The CDR3 is CASSEPGQGADEQYF. CDR3 nucleotide sequence: TGTGCCAGCAGTGAACCGGGACAGGGTGCCGACGAGCAGTACTTC.

The V call is TRBV19, the J call TRBJ1-5; D is unresolved. Germline V gene sequence: CDR1 LNHDA, CDR2 SQIVND (reference sequence). V lost 2 bases to trimming and J lost 0 bases, with 11 bases between them. The CDR3 contains 16 residues. CDR3: CASSIPGLNSNQPQHF. In DNA form, the CDR3 reads TGTGCCAGTAGTATACCCGGACTGAATAGCAATCAGCCCCAGCATTTT.

The chain has TRBV6-2 or TRBV6-3 and TRBJ1-1; the D gene is possibly TRBD1 (5 bases). Looked up from germline, CDR1 is MNHEY and CDR2 is SVGEGT. CDR3 length equals 15 residues. The V gene lost 6 bases and the J gene lost 0 bases, with 14 bases spanning the gap. The DNA of the CDR3 is TGTGCCAGCAGCCAAAGAAGACAGTTGAACACTGAAGCTTTCTTT. Protein sequence: CASSQRRQLNTEAFF.

This clonotype was counted a few times. CDR3 in amino acids: CASSDQGAWSEQYF. As DNA, the CDR3 is TGTGCCAGCAGTGATCAGGGGGCGTGGTCCGAGCAGTACTTC. This chain uses TRBV25-1 with TRBJ2-7; 8 positions match TRBD1. CDR1 and CDR2 (germline): MGHDK, SYGVNS. CDR3 length: 14 residues. The V segment lost 3 bases and the J segment 6 bases; nucleotides outside the gene matches: 7.

The chain joins TRBV9 to TRBJ1-2; no definite D call. V dropped 4 bases and J dropped 11 bases, with 18 bases sitting between them. This CDR3 is built from 13 residues. Germline assignment: CDR1 SGDLS and CDR2 YYNGEE. In nucleotides, the CDR3 is TGTGCCAGCAGCCCAGAAGGACCGGCCAGGTACACCTTC. Its protein is CASSPEGPARYTF.

This clonotype was seen a handful of times. The chain uses TRBV6-1 and TRBJ1-1; weak D call: TRBD1 (5 bases). Germline V gene lookup returns CDR1 MNHNS and CDR2 SASEGT. CDR3 length: 12 amino acids. V gave up 11 bases and J gave up 6 bases, with 16 bases separating them. The CDR3 sequence is CASRTGRSEAFF. In nucleotides, the CDR3 is TGTGCCTCCCGAACGGGGCGCTCTGAAGCTTTCTTT.